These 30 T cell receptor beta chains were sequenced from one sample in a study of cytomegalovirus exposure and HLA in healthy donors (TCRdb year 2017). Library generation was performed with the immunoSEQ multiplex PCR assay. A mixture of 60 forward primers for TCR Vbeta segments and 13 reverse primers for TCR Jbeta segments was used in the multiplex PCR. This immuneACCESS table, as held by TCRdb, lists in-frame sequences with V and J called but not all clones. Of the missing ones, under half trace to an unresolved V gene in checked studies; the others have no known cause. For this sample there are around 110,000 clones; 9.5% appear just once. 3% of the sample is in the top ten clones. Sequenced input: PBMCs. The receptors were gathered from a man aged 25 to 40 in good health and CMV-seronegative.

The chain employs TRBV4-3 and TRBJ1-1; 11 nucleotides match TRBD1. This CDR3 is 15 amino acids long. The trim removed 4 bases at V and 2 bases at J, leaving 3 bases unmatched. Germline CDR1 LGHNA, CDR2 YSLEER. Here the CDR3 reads CASSRWTGGNTEAFF. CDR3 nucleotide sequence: TGCGCCAGCAGCCGGTGGACAGGGGGCAACACTGAAGCTTTCTTT.

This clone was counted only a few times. The CDR3 protein is CASRFPGQGASEQFF. The CDR3 nucleotides read TGTGCCAGCAGATTCCCGGGACAGGGGGCGAGTGAGCAGTTCTTC. V is TRBV6-5 and J is TRBJ2-1; 12 positions agree with TRBD1. The V gene end was trimmed by 6 bases and the J gene end by 9 bases; junction bases not matched to a gene: 9. The CDR3 spans 15 residues. CDR1 is MNHEY and CDR2 is SVGAGI in the germline V gene.

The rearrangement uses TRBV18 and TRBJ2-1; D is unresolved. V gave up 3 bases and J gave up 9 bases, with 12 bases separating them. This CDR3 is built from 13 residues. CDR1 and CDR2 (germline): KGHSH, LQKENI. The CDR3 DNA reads TGTGCCAGCTCACCGCCTAGTGACGGTGAGCAGTTCTTC. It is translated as CASSPPSDGEQFF.

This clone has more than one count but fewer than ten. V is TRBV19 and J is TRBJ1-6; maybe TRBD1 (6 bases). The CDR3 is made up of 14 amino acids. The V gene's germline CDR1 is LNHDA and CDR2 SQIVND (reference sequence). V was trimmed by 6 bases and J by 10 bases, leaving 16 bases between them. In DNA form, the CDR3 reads TGTGCCAGTAGCCAGATAGGGGGTAGGTCACCCCTCCACTTT. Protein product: CASSQIGGRSPLHF.

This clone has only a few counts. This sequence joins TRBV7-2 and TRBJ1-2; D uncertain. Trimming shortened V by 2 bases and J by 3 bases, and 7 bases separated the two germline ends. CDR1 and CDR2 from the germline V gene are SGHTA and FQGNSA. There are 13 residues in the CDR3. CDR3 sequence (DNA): TGTGCCAGCAGCTTACTGGGAGACTATGGCTACACCTTC. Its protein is CASSLLGDYGYTF.

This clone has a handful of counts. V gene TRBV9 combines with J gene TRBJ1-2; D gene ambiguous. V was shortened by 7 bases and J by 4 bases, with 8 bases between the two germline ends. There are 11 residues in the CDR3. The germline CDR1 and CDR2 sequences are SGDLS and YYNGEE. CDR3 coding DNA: TGTGCCAGCCAAAGAGGCTATGGCTACACCTTC. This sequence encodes CASQRGYGYTF.

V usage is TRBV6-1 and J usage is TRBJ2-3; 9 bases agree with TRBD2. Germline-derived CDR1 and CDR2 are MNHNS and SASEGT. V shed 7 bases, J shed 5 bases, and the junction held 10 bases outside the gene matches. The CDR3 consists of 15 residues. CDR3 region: CASNKLAGLIDTQYF. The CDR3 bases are TGTGCCAGCAACAAACTAGCGGGTTTAATAGATACGCAGTATTTT.

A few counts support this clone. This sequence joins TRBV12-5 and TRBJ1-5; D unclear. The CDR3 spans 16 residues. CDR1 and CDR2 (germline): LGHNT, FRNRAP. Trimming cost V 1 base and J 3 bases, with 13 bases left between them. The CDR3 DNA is TGTGCTAGTGGTTTGGCCGATGAGGCCCACAATCAGCCCCAGCATTTT. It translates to CASGLADEAHNQPQHF.

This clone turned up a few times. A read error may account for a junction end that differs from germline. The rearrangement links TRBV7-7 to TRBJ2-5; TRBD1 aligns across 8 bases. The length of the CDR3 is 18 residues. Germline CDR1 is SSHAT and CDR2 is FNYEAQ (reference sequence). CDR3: CASSTGTGPLQTQETQYF. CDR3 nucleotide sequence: TGTGCTAGCAGCACTGGGACAGGCCCCCTACAGACCCAAGAGACCCAGTACTTC. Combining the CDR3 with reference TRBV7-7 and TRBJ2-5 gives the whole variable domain GAGVSQSPRYKVTKRGQDVTLRCDPISSHATLYWYQQALGQGPEFLTYFNYEAQPDKSGLPSDRFSAERPEGSISTLTIQRTEQRDSAMYRCASSTGTGPLQTQETQYFGPGTRLLVL.

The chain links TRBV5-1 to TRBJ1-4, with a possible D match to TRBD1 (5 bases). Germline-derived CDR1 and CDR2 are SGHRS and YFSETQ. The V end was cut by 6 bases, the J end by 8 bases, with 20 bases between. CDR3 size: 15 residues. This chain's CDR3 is CASNIMGGDGEKLFF. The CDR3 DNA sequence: TGCGCCAGCAACATCATGGGGGGGGATGGCGAAAAACTGTTTTTT.

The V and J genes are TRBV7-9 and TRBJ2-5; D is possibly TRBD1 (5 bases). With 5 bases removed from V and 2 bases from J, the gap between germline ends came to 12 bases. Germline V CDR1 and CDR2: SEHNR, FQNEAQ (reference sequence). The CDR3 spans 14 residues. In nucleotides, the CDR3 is TGTGCCAGCAGCCTACCTTGGACACAAGAGACCCAGTACTTC. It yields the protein CASSLPWTQETQYF.

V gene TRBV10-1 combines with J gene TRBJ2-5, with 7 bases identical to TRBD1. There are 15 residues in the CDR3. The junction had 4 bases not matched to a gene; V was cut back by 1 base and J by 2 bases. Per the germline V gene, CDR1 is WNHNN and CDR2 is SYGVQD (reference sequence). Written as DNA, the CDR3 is TGCGCCAGCAGTGAGTACCGGACAGGACAAGAGACCCAGTACTTC. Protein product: CASSEYRTGQETQYF.

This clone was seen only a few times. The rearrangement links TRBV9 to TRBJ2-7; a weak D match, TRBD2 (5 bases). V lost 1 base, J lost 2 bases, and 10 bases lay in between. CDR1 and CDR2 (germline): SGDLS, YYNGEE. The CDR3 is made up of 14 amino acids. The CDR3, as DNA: TGTGCCAGCAGCGTACGGGCGGAGGCCTACGAGCAGTACTTC. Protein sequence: CASSVRAEAYEQYF.

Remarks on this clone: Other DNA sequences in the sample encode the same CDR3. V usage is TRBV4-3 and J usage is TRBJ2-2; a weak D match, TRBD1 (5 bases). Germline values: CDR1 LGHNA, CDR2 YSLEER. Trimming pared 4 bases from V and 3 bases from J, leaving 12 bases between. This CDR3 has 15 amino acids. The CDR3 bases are TGCGCCAGCAGCCGAGGCAGGGCCCACACCGGGGAGCTGTTTTTT. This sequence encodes CASSRGRAHTGELFF.

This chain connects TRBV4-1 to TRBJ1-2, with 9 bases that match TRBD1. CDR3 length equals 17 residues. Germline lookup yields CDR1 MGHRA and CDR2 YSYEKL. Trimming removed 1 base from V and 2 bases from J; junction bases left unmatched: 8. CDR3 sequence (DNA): TGCGCCAGCAGCCAAGGGGACAGGGTGCTTGGAAACTATGGCTACACCTTC. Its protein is CASSQGDRVLGNYGYTF.

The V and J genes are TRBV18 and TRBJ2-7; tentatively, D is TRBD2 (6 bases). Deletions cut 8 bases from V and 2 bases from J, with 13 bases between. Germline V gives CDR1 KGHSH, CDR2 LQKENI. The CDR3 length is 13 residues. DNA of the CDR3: TGTGCCAGCGCCCTGGAGGGACCCTACGAGCAGTACTTC. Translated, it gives CASALEGPYEQYF.

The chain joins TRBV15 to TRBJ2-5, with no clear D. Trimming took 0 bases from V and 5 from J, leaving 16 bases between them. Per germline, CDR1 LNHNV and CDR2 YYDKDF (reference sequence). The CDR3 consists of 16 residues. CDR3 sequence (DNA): TGTGCCACCAGCAGAGATCAGTTAGCATTTGGGGAGACCCAGTACTTC. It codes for CATSRDQLAFGETQYF.

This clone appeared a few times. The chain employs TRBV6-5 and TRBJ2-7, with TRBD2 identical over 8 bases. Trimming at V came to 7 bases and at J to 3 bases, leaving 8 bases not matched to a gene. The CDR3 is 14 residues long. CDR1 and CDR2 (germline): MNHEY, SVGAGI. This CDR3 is CASNGGGILYEQYF. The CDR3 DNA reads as TGTGCCAGCAACGGGGGGGGCATCCTCTACGAGCAGTACTTC.

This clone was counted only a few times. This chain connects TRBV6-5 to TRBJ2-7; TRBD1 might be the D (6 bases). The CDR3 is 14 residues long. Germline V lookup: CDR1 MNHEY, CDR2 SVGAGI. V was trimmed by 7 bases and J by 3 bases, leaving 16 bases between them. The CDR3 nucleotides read TGTGCCAGCACCAGAGGGGGACGAGTCTACGAGCAGTACTTC. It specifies CASTRGGRVYEQYF.

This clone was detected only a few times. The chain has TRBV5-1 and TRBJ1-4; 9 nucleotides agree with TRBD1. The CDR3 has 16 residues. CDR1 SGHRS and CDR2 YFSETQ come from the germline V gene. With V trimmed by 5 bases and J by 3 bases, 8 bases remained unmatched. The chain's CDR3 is CASRLTGGVANEKLFF. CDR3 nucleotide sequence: TGCGCCAGCAGACTAACAGGGGGCGTAGCTAATGAAAAACTGTTTTTT.

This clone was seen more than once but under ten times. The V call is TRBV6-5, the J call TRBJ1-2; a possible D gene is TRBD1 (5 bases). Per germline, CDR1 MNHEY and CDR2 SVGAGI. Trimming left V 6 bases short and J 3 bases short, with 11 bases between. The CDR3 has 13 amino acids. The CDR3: CASRGPEDYGYTF. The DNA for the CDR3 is TGTGCCAGCAGGGGGCCCGAGGACTATGGCTACACCTTC.

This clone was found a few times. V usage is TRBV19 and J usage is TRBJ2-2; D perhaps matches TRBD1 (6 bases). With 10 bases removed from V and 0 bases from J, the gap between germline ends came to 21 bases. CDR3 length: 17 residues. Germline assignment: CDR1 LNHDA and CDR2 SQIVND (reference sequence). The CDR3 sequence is CATINQWTVANTGELFF. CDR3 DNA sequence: TGTGCCACCATTAATCAATGGACAGTCGCGAACACCGGGGAGCTGTTTTTT. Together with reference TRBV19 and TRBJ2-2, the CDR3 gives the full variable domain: DGGITQSPKYLFRKEGQNVTLSCEQNLNHDAMYWYRQDPGQGLRLIYYSQIVNDFQKGDIAEGYSVSREKKESFPLTVTSAQKNPTAFYLCATINQWTVANTGELFFGEGSRLTVL.

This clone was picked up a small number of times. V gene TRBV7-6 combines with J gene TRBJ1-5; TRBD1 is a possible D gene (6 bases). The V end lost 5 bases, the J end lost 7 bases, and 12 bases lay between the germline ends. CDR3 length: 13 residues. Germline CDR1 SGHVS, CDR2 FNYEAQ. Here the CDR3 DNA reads TGTGCCAGCAGCACTAAGGGGGACCAGCCCCAGCATTTT. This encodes CASSTKGDQPQHF. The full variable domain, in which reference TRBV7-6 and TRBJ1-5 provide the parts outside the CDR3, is GAGVSQSPRYKVTKRGQDVALRCDPISGHVSLYWYRQALGQGPEFLTYFNYEAQQDKSGLPNDRFSAERPEGSISTLTIQRTEQRDSAMYRCASSTKGDQPQHFGDGTRLSIL.

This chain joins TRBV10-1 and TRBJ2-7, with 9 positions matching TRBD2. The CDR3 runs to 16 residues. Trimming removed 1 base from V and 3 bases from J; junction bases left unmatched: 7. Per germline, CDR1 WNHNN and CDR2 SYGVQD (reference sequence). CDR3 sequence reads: CASSEFRAGGLYEQYF. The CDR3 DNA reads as TGCGCCAGCAGTGAGTTTCGAGCGGGAGGACTCTACGAGCAGTACTTC.

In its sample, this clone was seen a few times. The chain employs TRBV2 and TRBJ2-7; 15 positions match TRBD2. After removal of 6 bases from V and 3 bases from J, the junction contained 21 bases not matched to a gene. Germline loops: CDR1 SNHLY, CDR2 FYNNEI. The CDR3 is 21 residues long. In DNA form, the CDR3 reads TGTGCCAGCAGAACCACACATTCCGGGGGGACTAGCGGGGGGAATTTCTACGAGCAGTACTTC. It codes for CASRTTHSGGTSGGNFYEQYF.

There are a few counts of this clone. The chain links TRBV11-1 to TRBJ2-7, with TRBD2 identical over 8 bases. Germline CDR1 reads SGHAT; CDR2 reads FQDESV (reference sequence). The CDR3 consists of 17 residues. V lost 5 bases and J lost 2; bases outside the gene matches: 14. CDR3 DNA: TGTGCCAGCAGCCACACAGATACCGGGACTAGGGCCTACGAGCAGTACTTC. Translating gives CASSHTDTGTRAYEQYF.

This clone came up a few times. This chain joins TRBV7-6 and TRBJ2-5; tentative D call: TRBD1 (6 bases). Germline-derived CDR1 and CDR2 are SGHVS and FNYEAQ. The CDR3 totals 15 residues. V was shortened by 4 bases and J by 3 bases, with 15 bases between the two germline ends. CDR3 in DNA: TGTGCCAGCAGCTACTCAGGACAGTTTAAAGAGACCCAGTACTTC. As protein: CASSYSGQFKETQYF.

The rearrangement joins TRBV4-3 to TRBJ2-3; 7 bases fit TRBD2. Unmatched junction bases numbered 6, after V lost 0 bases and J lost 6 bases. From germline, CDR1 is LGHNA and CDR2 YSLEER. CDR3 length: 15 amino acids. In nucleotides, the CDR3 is TGCGCCAGCAGCCAAGATCAACTAGCGACTGATACGCAGTATTTT. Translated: CASSQDQLATDTQYF.

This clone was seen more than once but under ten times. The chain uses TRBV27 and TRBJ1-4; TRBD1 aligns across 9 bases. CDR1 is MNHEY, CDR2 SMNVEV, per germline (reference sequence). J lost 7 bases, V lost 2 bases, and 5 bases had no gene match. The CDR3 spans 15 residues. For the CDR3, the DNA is TGTGCCAGCAGTTTAATGGGACAGGGAGGTGAAAAACTGTTTTTT. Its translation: CASSLMGQGGEKLFF.

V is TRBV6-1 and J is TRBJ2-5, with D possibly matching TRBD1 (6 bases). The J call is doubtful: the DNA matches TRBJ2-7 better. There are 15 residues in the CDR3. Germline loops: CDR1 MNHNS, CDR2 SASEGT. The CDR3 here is CASRPTGSPFYEQYF. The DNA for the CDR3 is TGTGCCAGCAGGCCGACAGGCTCCCCATTCTACGAGCAGTACTTC.